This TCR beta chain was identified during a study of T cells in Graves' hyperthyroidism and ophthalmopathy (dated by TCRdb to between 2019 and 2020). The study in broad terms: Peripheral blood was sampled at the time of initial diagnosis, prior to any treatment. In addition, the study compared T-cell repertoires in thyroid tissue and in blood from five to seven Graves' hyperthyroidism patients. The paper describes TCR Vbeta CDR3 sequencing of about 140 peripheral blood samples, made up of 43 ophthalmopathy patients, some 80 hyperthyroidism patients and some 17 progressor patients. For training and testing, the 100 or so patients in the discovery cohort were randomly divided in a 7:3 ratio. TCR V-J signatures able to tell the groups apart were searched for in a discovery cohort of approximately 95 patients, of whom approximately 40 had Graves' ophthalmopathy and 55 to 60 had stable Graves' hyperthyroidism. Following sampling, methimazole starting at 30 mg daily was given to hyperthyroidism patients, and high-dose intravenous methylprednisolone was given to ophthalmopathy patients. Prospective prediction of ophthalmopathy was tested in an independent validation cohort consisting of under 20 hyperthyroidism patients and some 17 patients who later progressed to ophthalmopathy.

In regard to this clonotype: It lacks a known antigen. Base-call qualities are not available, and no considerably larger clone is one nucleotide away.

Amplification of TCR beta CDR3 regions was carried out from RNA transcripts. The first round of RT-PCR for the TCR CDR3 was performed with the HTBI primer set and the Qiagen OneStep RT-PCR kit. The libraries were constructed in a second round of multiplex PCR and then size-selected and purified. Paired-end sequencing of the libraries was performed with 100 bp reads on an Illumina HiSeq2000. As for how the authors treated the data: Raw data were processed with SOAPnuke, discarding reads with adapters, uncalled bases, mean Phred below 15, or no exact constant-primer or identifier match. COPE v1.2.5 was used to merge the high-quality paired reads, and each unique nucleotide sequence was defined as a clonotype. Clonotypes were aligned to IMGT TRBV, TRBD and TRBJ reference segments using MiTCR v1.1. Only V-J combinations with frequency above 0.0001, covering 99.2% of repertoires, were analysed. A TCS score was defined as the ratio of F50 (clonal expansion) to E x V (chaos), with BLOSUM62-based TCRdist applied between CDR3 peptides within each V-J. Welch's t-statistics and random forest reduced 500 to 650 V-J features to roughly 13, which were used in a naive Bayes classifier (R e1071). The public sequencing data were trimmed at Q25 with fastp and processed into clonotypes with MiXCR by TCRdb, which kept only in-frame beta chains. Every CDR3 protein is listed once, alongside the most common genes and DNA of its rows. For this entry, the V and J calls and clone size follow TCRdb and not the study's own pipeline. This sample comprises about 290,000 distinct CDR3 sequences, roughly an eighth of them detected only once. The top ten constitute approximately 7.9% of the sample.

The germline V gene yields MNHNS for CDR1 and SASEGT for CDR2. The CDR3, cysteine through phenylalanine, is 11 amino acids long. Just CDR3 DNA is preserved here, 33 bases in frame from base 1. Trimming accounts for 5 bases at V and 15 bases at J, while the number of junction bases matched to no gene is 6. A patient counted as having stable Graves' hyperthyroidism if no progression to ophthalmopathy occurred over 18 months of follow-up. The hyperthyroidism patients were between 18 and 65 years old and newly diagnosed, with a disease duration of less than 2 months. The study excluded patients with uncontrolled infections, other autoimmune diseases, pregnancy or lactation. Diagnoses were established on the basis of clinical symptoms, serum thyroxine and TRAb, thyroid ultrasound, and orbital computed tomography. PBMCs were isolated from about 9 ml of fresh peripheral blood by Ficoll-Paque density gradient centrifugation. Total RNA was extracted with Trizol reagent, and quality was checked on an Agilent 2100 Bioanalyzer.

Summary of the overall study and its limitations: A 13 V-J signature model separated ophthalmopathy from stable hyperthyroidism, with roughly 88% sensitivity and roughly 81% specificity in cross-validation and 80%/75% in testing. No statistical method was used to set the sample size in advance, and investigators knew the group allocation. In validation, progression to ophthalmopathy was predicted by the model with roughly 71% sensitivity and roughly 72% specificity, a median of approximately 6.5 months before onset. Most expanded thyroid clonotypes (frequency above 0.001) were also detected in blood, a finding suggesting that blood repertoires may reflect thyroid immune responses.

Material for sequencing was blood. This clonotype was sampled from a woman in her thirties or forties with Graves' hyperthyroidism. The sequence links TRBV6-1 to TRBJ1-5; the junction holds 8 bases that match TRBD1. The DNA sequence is TGTGCCAGCAGTCAGGGACAGGCGTTGCATTTT. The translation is CASSQGQALHF.